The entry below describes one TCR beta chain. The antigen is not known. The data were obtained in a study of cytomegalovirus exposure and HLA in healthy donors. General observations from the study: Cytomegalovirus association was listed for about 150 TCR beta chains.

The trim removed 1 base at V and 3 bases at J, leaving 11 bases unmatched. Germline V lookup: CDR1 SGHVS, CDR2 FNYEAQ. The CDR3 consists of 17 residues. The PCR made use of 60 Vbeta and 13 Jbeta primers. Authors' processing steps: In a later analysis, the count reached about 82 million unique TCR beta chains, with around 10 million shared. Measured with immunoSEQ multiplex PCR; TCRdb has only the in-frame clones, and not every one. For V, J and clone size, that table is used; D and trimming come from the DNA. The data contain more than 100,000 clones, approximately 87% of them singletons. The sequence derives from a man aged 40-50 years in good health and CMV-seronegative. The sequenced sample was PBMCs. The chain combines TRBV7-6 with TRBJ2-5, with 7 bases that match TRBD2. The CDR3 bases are TGTGCCAGCAGCTTAGGCGCCATTGCCAGCGGGGAAGAGACCCAGTACTTC. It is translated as CASSLGAIASGEETQYF. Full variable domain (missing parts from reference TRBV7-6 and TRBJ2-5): GAGVSQSPRYKVTKRGQDVALRCDPISGHVSLYWYRQALGQGPEFLTYFNYEAQQDKSGLPNDRFSAERPEGSISTLTIQRTEQRDSAMYRCASSLGAIASGEETQYFGPGTRLLVL.